The 20 T cell receptor beta chains reported below all come from one sample, sequenced in a study of T cell responses to AZD1222 COVID-19 vaccine. TCRdb keeps only in-frame clones here, not all; method: immunoSEQ multiplex PCR. Seen here are 110,000 to 150,000 clones, 92% observed once, and the top ten hold about 1.9%. The input for sequencing was peripheral blood, taken on day 0 of AZD1222 vaccination. These receptors came from an adult in good health.

For this clone: The junction does not match germline at one end; this may be a read error. V is TRBV4-3 and J is TRBJ1-2; a possible D gene is TRBD1 (5 bases). The germline gives CDR1 LGHNA, CDR2 YSLEER. This CDR3 region has 17 residues. The CDR3 sequence: CASSPLGEGEGLYSYTF. In nucleotides, the CDR3 is TGCGCCAGCAGCCCCCTAGGCGAGGGTGAGGGGCTCTATAGCTACACCTTC.

The CDR3 region has the DNA TGTGCCAGCAGCACACTGGGGAACGATGGCTACACCTTC. Protein product: CASSTLGNDGYTF. This chain links TRBV5-5 with TRBJ1-2; D not resolved. CDR1 is SGHKS, CDR2 YYEKEE, per germline (reference sequence). This CDR3 is 13 amino acids long. Trimming took 4 bases from V and 6 from J, leaving 13 bases between them. Variable domain in full (rest from reference TRBV5-5 and TRBJ1-2): DAGVTQSPTHLIKTRGQQVTLRCSPISGHKSVSWYQQVLGQGPQFIFQYYEKEERGRGNFPDRFSARQFPNYSSELNVNALLLGDSALYLCASSTLGNDGYTFGSGTRLTVV.

The chain has TRBV15 and TRBJ1-2; 10 bases fit TRBD1. Germline CDR1 reads LNHNV; CDR2 reads YYDKDF (reference sequence). Trimming removed 1 base from V and 6 bases from J; junction bases left unmatched: 2. There are 14 residues in the CDR3. CDR3 sequence: CATSRGGQGDGYTF. As DNA, the CDR3 is TGTGCCACCAGCAGAGGCGGACAGGGGGATGGCTACACCTTC.

The chain couples TRBV19 to TRBJ1-5; D is unclear. CDR1 is LNHDA and CDR2 is SQIVND in the germline V gene (reference sequence). The length of the CDR3 is 15 residues. This CDR3 reads CATSPAVYSNQPQHF. For the CDR3, the DNA is TGTGCAACAAGCCCAGCGGTCTATAGCAATCAGCCCCAGCATTTT.

This chain joins TRBV27 and TRBJ2-7; TRBD2 agrees at 8 bases. Germline V gene sequence: CDR1 MNHEY, CDR2 SMNVEV (reference sequence). V shed 6 bases, J shed 2 bases, and the junction held 9 bases outside the gene matches. The CDR3 spans 15 residues. The CDR3, as DNA: TGTGCCAGCAGGTTTAGCGGGACGGAACCCTACGAGCAGTACTTC. Amino acids: CASRFSGTEPYEQYF.

CDR3: CASSYSKGRTYEQYF. The CDR3 DNA reads TGTGCCAGCAGTTACTCGAAGGGCAGGACCTACGAGCAGTACTTC. This sequence joins TRBV6-5 and TRBJ2-7; D gene unclear. Germline lookup yields CDR1 MNHEY and CDR2 SVGAGI. The CDR3 has 15 amino acids. Between the trimmed V and J ends, which lost 0 bases and 2 bases, there was a span of 11 bases.

This clone was observed once. The chain joins TRBV6-4 to TRBJ1-6; a possible D gene is TRBD1 (5 bases). Germline CDR1 reads MRHNA; CDR2 reads SNTAGT. Trimming pared 6 bases from V and 6 bases from J, leaving 9 bases between. The CDR3 has 13 residues. The CDR3 reads CASSAGSNSPLHF. CDR3 coding DNA: TGTGCCAGCAGCGCAGGGAGTAATTCACCCCTCCACTTT.

The chain has TRBV7-6 and TRBJ1-1; a possible D gene is TRBD1 (6 bases). This CDR3 region has 16 residues. Trimming cost V 3 bases and J 4 bases, with 18 bases left between them. Germline-derived CDR1 and CDR2 are SGHVS and FNYEAQ. CDR3: CASSFLAGTRSTEAFF. The CDR3 bases are TGTGCCAGCAGCTTCCTCGCCGGGACAAGAAGCACTGAAGCTTTCTTT. The entire variable domain, with the rest obtained from reference TRBV7-6 and TRBJ1-1, is as follows: GAGVSQSPRYKVTKRGQDVALRCDPISGHVSLYWYRQALGQGPEFLTYFNYEAQQDKSGLPNDRFSAERPEGSISTLTIQRTEQRDSAMYRCASSFLAGTRSTEAFFGQGTRLTVV.

The J gene is TRBJ2-5, the V gene TRBV7-9; no reliable D call. Trimming stripped 1 base from V and 4 bases from J, with 4 bases between. The CDR3 spans 12 residues. Germline CDR1 and CDR2: SEHNR and FQNEAQ (reference sequence). CDR3 protein: CASSLVPETQYF. The CDR3 coding sequence is TGTGCCAGCAGCTTAGTGCCAGAGACCCAGTACTTC.

The chain carries TRBV6-1 and TRBJ1-1; D perhaps matches TRBD1 (5 bases). Germline CDR1 MNHNS, CDR2 SASEGT. V lost 1 base to trimming and J lost 3 bases, with 12 bases between them. CDR3 length equals 15 residues. CDR3 nucleotide sequence: TGTGCCAGCAGTGAAGAAGGGGTAGGGTACACTGAAGCTTTCTTT. Translating it yields CASSEEGVGYTEAFF.

The V call is TRBV4-2, the J call TRBJ2-7, with 11 bases identical to TRBD1. Trimming at V came to 1 base and at J to 7 bases, leaving 9 bases not matched to a gene. The CDR3 spans 16 residues. Per germline, CDR1 LGHNA and CDR2 YNFKEQ. In DNA form, the CDR3 reads TGTGCCAGCAGCCAAGGGACAGGGGGCGGCTTTAGGGAGCAGTACTTC. Its translation is CASSQGTGGGFREQYF.

This chain joins TRBV24-1 and TRBJ1-5; unclear D gene. The CDR3 is made up of 15 amino acids. The germline V gene has CDR1 KGHDR and CDR2 SFDVKD. Trimming took off 3 bases at V and 0 bases at J, with 8 bases between the two ends. The CDR3 protein is CATSDTSYSNQPQHF. DNA of the CDR3: TGTGCCACCAGTGATACCAGTTATAGCAATCAGCCCCAGCATTTT.

This chain links TRBV11-3 with TRBJ2-1, with D maybe TRBD1 (6 bases). The CDR3 consists of 14 residues. Deletions cut 5 bases from V and 6 bases from J, with 14 bases between. Germline lookup yields CDR1 SGHNT and CDR2 YENEEA. The CDR3 region has the DNA TGTGCCAGCAGCGCCCTGAGGGGGTCCAATGAGCAGTTCTTC. This gives the protein CASSALRGSNEQFF.

The chain links TRBV24-1 to TRBJ1-5; D gene uncertain. This CDR3 contains 13 residues. From germline, CDR1 is KGHDR and CDR2 SFDVKD. Trimming removed 7 bases at V and 2 bases at J, with 8 bases between. CDR3 in amino acids: CATSASGNQPQHF. The CDR3 DNA is TGTGCCACCAGCGCCAGCGGCAATCAGCCCCAGCATTTT.

This sequence joins TRBV10-3 and TRBJ2-2; a possible D gene is TRBD1 (6 bases). Germline lookup yields CDR1 ENHRY and CDR2 SYGVKD. The germline V and J ends were trimmed by 6 bases and 4 bases, with 9 bases remaining between them. The CDR3 spans 13 residues. CDR3: CAISRGGTGELFF. The CDR3 DNA reads as TGTGCCATCAGCCGAGGGGGCACCGGGGAGCTGTTTTTT.

This clone showed up just a few times. The chain uses TRBV7-2 and TRBJ2-5, with a tentative D call TRBD1 (6 bases). CDR3 length equals 14 residues. V lost 2 bases and J lost 5, with 12 bases in between. Germline V gene lookup returns CDR1 SGHTA and CDR2 FQGNSA. The CDR3 spells CASSLNRAMETQYF. The CDR3 nucleotides are TGTGCCAGCAGCTTAAACAGGGCTATGGAGACCCAGTACTTC.

V gene TRBV18 combines with J gene TRBJ2-5, with TRBD2 identical over 8 bases. Germline CDR1 and CDR2: KGHSH and LQKENI. V lost 8 bases to trimming and J lost 5 bases; unmatched junction nucleotides: 7. The CDR3 is 13 amino acids. The CDR3 DNA reads as TGTGCCAGCCAACCGGGGGGGCCCGAGACCCAGTACTTC. Its protein product is CASQPGGPETQYF.

This chain links TRBV25-1 with TRBJ2-3; TRBD1 is a possible D gene (5 bases). In germline, CDR1 is MGHDK, CDR2 SYGVNS. The germline V and J ends were trimmed by 6 bases and 4 bases, with 14 bases remaining between them. This CDR3 spans 14 amino acids. In DNA, the CDR3 is TGTGCCAGCAGGTGGGGCCCAACCCCAGATACGCAGTATTTT. Protein sequence: CASRWGPTPDTQYF. The full variable domain, completed using reference TRBV25-1 and TRBJ2-3, is EADIYQTPRYLVIGTGKKITLECSQTMGHDKMYWYQQDPGMELHLIHYSYGVNSTEKGDLSSESTVSRIRTEHFPLTLESARPSHTSQYLCASRWGPTPDTQYFGPGTRLTVL.

The chain has TRBV5-5 and TRBJ1-1, with D possibly TRBD1 on 5 matching bases. Trimming stripped 4 bases from V and 3 bases from J, with 10 bases between. Per germline, CDR1 SGHKS and CDR2 YYEKEE (reference sequence). The CDR3 covers 13 residues. The CDR3 DNA follows: TGTGCCAGCAGCACTGCGGGGGACACTGAAGCTTTCTTT. This codes for CASSTAGDTEAFF.

V and J are TRBV6-2 or TRBV6-3 and TRBJ2-2; tentatively, D is TRBD2 (7 bases). This CDR3 is built from 17 residues. V lost 6 bases and J lost 1, with 18 bases in between. The germline gives CDR1 MNHEY, CDR2 SVGEGT. The CDR3 reads CASSSLGGGRNTGELFF. As DNA, the CDR3 is TGTGCCAGCAGCTCCCTTGGCGGGGGCAGGAACACCGGGGAGCTGTTTTTT.